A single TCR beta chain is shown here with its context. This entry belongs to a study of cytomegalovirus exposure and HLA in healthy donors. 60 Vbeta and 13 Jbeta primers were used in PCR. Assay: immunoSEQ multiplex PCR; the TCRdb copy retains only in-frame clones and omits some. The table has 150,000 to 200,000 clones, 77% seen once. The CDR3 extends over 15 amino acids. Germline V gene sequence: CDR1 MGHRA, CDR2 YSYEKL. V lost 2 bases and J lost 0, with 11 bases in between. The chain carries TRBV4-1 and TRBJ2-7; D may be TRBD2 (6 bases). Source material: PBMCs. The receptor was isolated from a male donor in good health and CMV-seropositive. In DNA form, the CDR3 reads TGCGCCAGCAGCCAACTATCCGGGGGCTCCTACGAGCAGTACTTC. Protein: CASSQLSGGSYEQYF.